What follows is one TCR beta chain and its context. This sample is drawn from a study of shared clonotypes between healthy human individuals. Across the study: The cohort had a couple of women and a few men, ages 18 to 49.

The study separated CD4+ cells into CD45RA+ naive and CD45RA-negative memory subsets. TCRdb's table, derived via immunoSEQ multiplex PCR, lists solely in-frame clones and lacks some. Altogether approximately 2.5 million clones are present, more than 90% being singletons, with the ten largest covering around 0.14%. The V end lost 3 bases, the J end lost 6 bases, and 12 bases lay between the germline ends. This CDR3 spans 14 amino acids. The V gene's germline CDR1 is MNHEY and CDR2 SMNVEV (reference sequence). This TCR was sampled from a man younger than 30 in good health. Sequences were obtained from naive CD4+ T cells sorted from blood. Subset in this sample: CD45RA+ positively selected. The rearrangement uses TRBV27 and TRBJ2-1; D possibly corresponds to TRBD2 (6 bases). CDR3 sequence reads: CASSFASSVNEQFF. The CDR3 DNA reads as TGTGCCAGCAGTTTCGCGTCTAGCGTCAATGAGCAGTTCTTC.